The clone carrying this T cell receptor beta chain was picked up many times. This specimen comes from a study of chronic HIV infection and antiretroviral therapy. TCRdb itself ran the 5' RACE reads through MiXCR, one entry per CDR3 protein. The sample records some 37,000 distinct CDR3 sequences, 7% to 10% being singletons. With V trimmed by 5 bases and J by 2 bases, 5 bases remained unmatched. Germline lookup yields CDR1 DFQATT and CDR2 SNEGSKA (reference sequence). This CDR3 is built from 13 residues. The chain couples TRBV20-1 to TRBJ1-1, with TRBD1 identical over 7 bases. The sample taken for sequencing was peripheral blood. The origin of this receptor is an adult who had HIV and had not received antiretroviral therapy, or was an uninfected healthy control (not recorded which). The CDR3 region has the DNA TGCAGTGCTCCCAGGGGGGCTAACACTGAAGCTTTCTTT. As protein: CSAPRGANTEAFF.